The sequence of this TCR beta chain was determined in a study of cytomegalovirus exposure and HLA in healthy donors. General observations from the study: In a later analysis, HLA-C alleles had the fewest associated TCRs, DRB1 alleles the most. Reportedly, a later analysis found an Asian-associated ancestry cluster had fewer N-insertions than the roughly 700-donor mean.

On this clone: Its antigen is still unknown.

Use of 60 Vbeta and 13 Jbeta primers characterized the PCR. TCRdb's table, derived via immunoSEQ multiplex PCR, lists solely in-frame clones and lacks some. This table has some 120,000 clones, roughly 9% appearing once. Source material: PBMCs. This TCR derives from a woman aged 40-49 years in good health and CMV-seropositive.

The CDR3 DNA follows: TGTGCCAGCAGCTTAGGCAGGGTCCAAGAGACCCAGTACTTC. Translated: CASSLGRVQETQYF. J is TRBJ2-5 and V is TRBV7-7; D is perhaps TRBD1 (5 bases). Germline CDR1 and CDR2: SSHAT and FNYEAQ (reference sequence). This CDR3 contains 14 residues. Trimming pared 1 base from V and 1 base from J, leaving 7 bases between.